Listed below are T cell receptor beta chains from one sample, sequenced in a study of shared clonotypes between healthy human individuals. Sequencing used immunoSEQ multiplex PCR; TCRdb keeps in-frame clones, though not all of them. This sample carries under 2.5 million clones, 85% to 95% of them seen once, and the ten largest clones take more than 0.35%. Sequencing was done on a sample of naive CD4+ T cells from PBMCs. The receptors here all came from a young man in good health. Some clones in this sample may be carry-over from other donors' samples. Each CDR3 is given with its conserved first and last residue. D genes are given only for firm matches. Only part of the rows carry a size: once, few, many, or a class if the clone is expanded.

clone size	V gene	D gene	J gene	CDR3 DNA	CDR3 protein
once	TRBV30	NA	TRBJ1-5	TGTGCCTGGAGTGGGGGGGACGGACCAGGGCCCCAGCATTTT	CAWSGGDGPGPQHF
NA	TRBV4-3	TRBD2	TRBJ2-5	TGCGCCAGCAGCCAAGGGGTGGCGGGAGGGGGAGAGACCCAGTACTTC	CASSQGVAGGGETQYF
NA	TRBV28	NA	TRBJ2-7	TGTGCCAGCACTGGGGGGTTCCGGTCCGAGCAGTACTTC	CASTGGFRSEQYF
NA	TRBV7-9	TRBD1	TRBJ1-5	TGTGCCAGCAGCTTAGGGACAGGGGAAATAGGCAATCAGCCCCAGCATTTT	CASSLGTGEIGNQPQHF
NA	TRBV7-9	TRBD1	TRBJ2-1	TGTGCCAGCAGCTCCCCGGGACAGGGCTACAATGAGCAGTTCTTC	CASSSPGQGYNEQFF
NA	TRBV28	TRBD2	TRBJ2-7	TGTGCCAGCCTCACGGGGGAGGGCAGCCCCTACGAGCAGTACTTC	CASLTGEGSPYEQYF
NA	TRBV7-9	TRBD2	TRBJ2-2	TGTGCCAGCAGACCGGGCGGGGGTAAGAACACCGGGGAGCTGTTTTTT	CASRPGGGKNTGELFF
NA	TRBV19	NA	TRBJ1-2	TGTGCCAGTAGTATCCAGGGATTCTATGGCTACACCTTC	CASSIQGFYGYTF
NA	TRBV9	NA	TRBJ2-5	TGTGCCAGCAGCGTAGCTGGCCTTCTCACCCCAGAGACCCAGTACTTC	CASSVAGLLTPETQYF
NA	TRBV9	NA	TRBJ1-2	TGTGCCAGCAGCGTCGGGGGAGATCTTAACTATGGCTACACCTTC	CASSVGGDLNYGYTF
NA	TRBV25-1	NA	TRBJ2-1	TGTGCCAGCAGATTGGCAGGGTTGGTGAATGAGCAGTTCTTC	CASRLAGLVNEQFF
NA	TRBV27	NA	TRBJ2-3	TGTGCCAGCAGCTTTTCCCTGACTTCAGATACGCAGTATTTT	CASSFSLTSDTQYF
few	TRBV10-3	NA	TRBJ1-5	TGTGCCATCAGTGGAGGGGGAAATCCTAATCAGCCCCAGCATTTT	CAISGGGNPNQPQHF
NA	TRBV28	NA	TRBJ2-5	TGTGCCAGCACTCGGGGACAAGAGACCCAGTACTTC	CASTRGQETQYF
NA	TRBV4-2	TRBD2	TRBJ2-5	TGTGCCAGCAGCCAAGTCCGAGGGCGGCTAGCGGGACAGGAGACCCAGTACTTC	CASSQVRGRLAGQETQYF
NA	TRBV6-1	NA	TRBJ2-5	TGTGCCAGCAGTGCGTACAGGAAGGAGACCCAGTACTTC	CASSAYRKETQYF
NA	TRBV19	NA	TRBJ2-5	TGTGCCAGTAGTAACAGGGATCAAGAGACCCAGTACTTC	CASSNRDQETQYF
NA	TRBV2	TRBD2	TRBJ2-2	TGTGCCAGCAGAGCCGGGACTAGCGGTCTCACCGGGGAGCTGTTTTTT	CASRAGTSGLTGELFF
NA	TRBV6-1	TRBD1	TRBJ1-2	TGTGCCAGCAGGAAAGACCGGGACAGGAACTATGGCTACACCTTC	CASRKDRDRNYGYTF
NA	TRBV18	NA	TRBJ2-3	TGTGCCAGCTCACCAAGAACAGATACGCAGTATTTT	CASSPRTDTQYF
NA	TRBV11-1	NA	TRBJ2-5	TGTGCCAGCAGCTTCGGGGTCCAAGAGACCCAGTACTTC	CASSFGVQETQYF
NA	TRBV9	NA	TRBJ2-2	TGTGCCAGCAGCGTATATCAAGGGAACACCGGGGAGCTGTTTTTT	CASSVYQGNTGELFF
NA	TRBV5-1	NA	TRBJ1-1	TGCGCCAGCAGCTTGGTGTCGTTTTTTCTCTCTGAAGCTTTCTTT	CASSLVSFFLSEAFF
NA	TRBV5-1	TRBD1	TRBJ2-3	TGCGCCAGCTCCCCGGGACAGGGGGCAGATACGCAGTATTTT	CASSPGQGADTQYF
NA	TRBV6-1	NA	TRBJ2-6	TGTGCCACTCCAAGGGCCCCGTCTGGGGCCAACGTCCTGACTTTC	CATPRAPSGANVLTF
NA	TRBV7-2	NA	TRBJ2-1	TGTGCCAGCCTCTTAGCCCCCATAGGGAATGAGCAGTTCTTC	CASLLAPIGNEQFF
NA	TRBV6-5	NA	TRBJ1-1	TGTGCCAGCAGTGAAGCGGCGGGCAGTGAAGCTTTCTTT	CASSEAAGSEAFF
once	TRBV7-2	TRBD1	TRBJ2-2	TGTGCCAGCAGCTACCAGGGGGCGCTGACCGGGGAGCTGTTTTTT	CASSYQGALTGELFF
NA	TRBV7-3	NA	TRBJ2-2	TGTGCCAGCAGCTTATTGGGGGCAGGGAAGAACACCGGGGAGCTGTTTTTT	CASSLLGAGKNTGELFF
NA	TRBV5-1	NA	TRBJ1-2	TGCGCCAGCAGCTTGGCCGGGTCGAACTATGGCTACACCTTC	CASSLAGSNYGYTF
few	TRBV7-9	NA	TRBJ1-4	TGTGCCAGCAGCTTCGGGCGAACTAATGAAAAACTGTTTTTT	CASSFGRTNEKLFF
NA	TRBV28	NA	TRBJ1-2	TGTGCCAGCGTCGGGGGGGCGCCTCGGTATGGCTACACCTTC	CASVGGAPRYGYTF
NA	TRBV30	NA	TRBJ2-1	TGTGCCTGGCAACTAGGGTACAATGAGCAGTTCTTC	CAWQLGYNEQFF
NA	TRBV11-3	NA	TRBJ2-3	TGTGCCAGCAGCTTAGAGGGGGCAGGCACAGATACGCAGTATTTT	CASSLEGAGTDTQYF
NA	TRBV9	TRBD1	TRBJ1-6	TGTGCCAGCAGCGCAGGGGGCATACGGGGCTCCTATAATTCACCCCTCCACTTT	CASSAGGIRGSYNSPLHF
NA	TRBV5-8	TRBD2	TRBJ2-7	TGTGCCAACGGGAGGCAGGGGCAGTACTTC	CANGRQGQYF
NA	TRBV6-5	TRBD1	TRBJ1-5	TGTGCCAGCAGTTACTCGATAGGGGGCGGTCAGCCCCAGCATTTT	CASSYSIGGGQPQHF
NA	TRBV7-8	NA	TRBJ2-1	TGTGCCAGCAGCTTAGGTGGGGCGGGTGCAGCTACTGAGCAGTTCTTC	CASSLGGAGAATEQFF
NA	TRBV5-5	NA	TRBJ2-2	TGTGCCAGCAGCGATCTCACAGGGTTAGCCGGGGAGCTGTTTTTT	CASSDLTGLAGELFF
once	TRBV6-5	NA	TRBJ1-3	TGTGCCAGCAGTTACTCTTGGAGGGCTGGAAACACCATATATTTT	CASSYSWRAGNTIYF
once	TRBV15	TRBD2	TRBJ2-1	TGTGCCACCAGCCCCCGGGTACTAGCGGGAGAAGGACATGAGCAGTTCTTC	CATSPRVLAGEGHEQFF
once	TRBV28	NA	TRBJ2-2	TGTGCCAGCAGTTTAGGACCGACGAAGACCGGGGAGCTGTTTTTT	CASSLGPTKTGELFF
NA	TRBV27	TRBD1	TRBJ2-7	TGTGCCAGCAGTCCCGGGACAGGGGGCCTGACAACCTACGAGCAGTACTTC	CASSPGTGGLTTYEQYF
NA	TRBV15	TRBD1	TRBJ1-5	TGTGCCACCAGCACTCCCGGGACAGTCAATCAGCCCCAGCATTTT	CATSTPGTVNQPQHF
NA	TRBV19	TRBD1	TRBJ2-5	TGTGCCAGTAGTATCCCCGCCGGACAGGGGGCGCGGGAGACCCAGTACTTC	CASSIPAGQGARETQYF
few	TRBV4-2	TRBD2	TRBJ2-7	TGTGCCAGCAGCCAAGTCGGGAGGGGCGACTACGAGCAGTACTTC	CASSQVGRGDYEQYF
NA	TRBV25-1	NA	TRBJ2-7	TGTGCCAGCAGTGTCGGTGGCAGTTCCCACGAGCAGTACTTC	CASSVGGSSHEQYF
NA	TRBV2	TRBD2	TRBJ2-7	TGTGCCAGCAGTGCCATCTGGGTAGCGGGAGGTGGCGACGAGCAGTACTTC	CASSAIWVAGGGDEQYF
NA	TRBV7-2	TRBD1	TRBJ2-7	TGTGCCAGCAGCTTAAGGGCTTTGACAGGGGTTTCCTACGAGCAGTACTTC	CASSLRALTGVSYEQYF
NA	TRBV7-9	NA	TRBJ1-4	TGTGCCAGCAGGGCTGAAGTTGAGGTTGAAAAACTGTTTTTT	CASRAEVEVEKLFF
NA	TRBV6-1	NA	TRBJ1-3	TGTGCCAGCATCGCACCCCACTCTGGAAACACCATATATTTT	CASIAPHSGNTIYF
NA	TRBV13	NA	TRBJ2-7	TGTGCCAGCAGCTTAGGGGTCAAAACCTACGAGCAGTACTTC	CASSLGVKTYEQYF